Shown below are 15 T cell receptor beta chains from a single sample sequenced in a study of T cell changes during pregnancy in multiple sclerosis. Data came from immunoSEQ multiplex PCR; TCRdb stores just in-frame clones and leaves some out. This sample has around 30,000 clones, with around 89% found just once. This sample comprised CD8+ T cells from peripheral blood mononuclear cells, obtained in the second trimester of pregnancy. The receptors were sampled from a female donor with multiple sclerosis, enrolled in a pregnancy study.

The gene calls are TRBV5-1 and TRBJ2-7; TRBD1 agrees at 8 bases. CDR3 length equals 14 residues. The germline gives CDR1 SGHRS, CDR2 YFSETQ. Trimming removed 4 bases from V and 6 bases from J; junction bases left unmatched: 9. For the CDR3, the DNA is TGCGCCAGCAGCCGGGACAGGTTGTGGGCCGAGCAGTACTTC. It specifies CASSRDRLWAEQYF. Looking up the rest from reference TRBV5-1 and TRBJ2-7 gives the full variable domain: KAGVTQTPRYLIKTRGQQVTLSCSPISGHRSVSWYQQTPGQGLQFLFEYFSETQRNKGNFPGRFSGRQFSNSRSEMNVSTLELGDSALYLCASSRDRLWAEQYFGPGTRLTVT.

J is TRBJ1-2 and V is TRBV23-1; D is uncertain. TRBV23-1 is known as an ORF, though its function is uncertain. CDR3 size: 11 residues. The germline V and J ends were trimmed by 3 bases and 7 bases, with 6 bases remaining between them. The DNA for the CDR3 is TGCGCCAGCAGTCAGTTTAGTGGCTACACCTTC. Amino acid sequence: CASSQFSGYTF.

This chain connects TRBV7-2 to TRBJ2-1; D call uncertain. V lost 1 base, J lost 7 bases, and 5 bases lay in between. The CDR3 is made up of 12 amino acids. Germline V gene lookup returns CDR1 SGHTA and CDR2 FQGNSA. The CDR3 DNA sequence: TGTGCCAGCAGCTTAGATCGTAATGAGCAGTTCTTC. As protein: CASSLDRNEQFF.

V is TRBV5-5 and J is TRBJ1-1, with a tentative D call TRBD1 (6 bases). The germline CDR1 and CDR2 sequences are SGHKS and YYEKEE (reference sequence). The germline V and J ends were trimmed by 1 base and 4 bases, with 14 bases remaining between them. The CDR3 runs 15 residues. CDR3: CASSLIWDTGTEAFF. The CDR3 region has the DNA TGTGCCAGCAGCTTGATTTGGGACACGGGCACTGAAGCTTTCTTT.

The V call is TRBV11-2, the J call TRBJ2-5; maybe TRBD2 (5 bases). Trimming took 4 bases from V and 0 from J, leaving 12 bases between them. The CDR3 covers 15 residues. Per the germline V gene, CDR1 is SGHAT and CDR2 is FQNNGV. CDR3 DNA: TGTGCCAGCAGCTCAGCAGACGGGGACCAAGAGACCCAGTACTTC. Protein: CASSSADGDQETQYF.

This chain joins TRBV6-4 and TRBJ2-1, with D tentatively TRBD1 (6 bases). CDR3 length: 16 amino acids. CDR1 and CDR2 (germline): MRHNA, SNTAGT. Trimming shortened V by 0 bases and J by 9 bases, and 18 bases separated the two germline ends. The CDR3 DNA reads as TGTGCCAGCAGTGACTCTCCCGGGACAAGGTTAATTGAGCAGTTCTTC. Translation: CASSDSPGTRLIEQFF.

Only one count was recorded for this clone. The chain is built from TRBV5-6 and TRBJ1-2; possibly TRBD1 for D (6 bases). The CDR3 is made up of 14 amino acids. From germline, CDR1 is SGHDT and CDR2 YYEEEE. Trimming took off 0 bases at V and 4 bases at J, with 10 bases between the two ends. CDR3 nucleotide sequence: TGTGCCAGCAGCTTGGACAGGGCGGGCTATGGCTACACCTTC. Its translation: CASSLDRAGYGYTF.

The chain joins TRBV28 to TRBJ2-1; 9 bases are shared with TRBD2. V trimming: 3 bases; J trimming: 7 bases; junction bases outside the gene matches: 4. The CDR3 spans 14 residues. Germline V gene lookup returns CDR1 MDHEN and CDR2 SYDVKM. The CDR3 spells CASSLAGGSNEQFF. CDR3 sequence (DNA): TGTGCCAGCAGTTTGGCGGGAGGGAGTAATGAGCAGTTCTTC.

The CDR3 nucleotides are TGTGCCAGTCACACGGGAGACCGGGGGGAGCAGTACTTC. Protein sequence: CASHTGDRGEQYF. The rearrangement uses TRBV6-1 and TRBJ2-7; perhaps TRBD2 as D (6 bases). The germline gives CDR1 MNHNS, CDR2 SASEGT. V dropped 9 bases and J dropped 7 bases, with 19 bases sitting between them. There are 13 residues in the CDR3.

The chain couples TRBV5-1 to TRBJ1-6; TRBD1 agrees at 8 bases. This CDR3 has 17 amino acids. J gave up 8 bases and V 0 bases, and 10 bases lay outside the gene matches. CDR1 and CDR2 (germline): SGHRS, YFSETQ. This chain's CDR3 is CASSLAGQGAFDSPLHF. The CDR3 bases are TGCGCCAGCAGCTTGGCCGGGCAGGGGGCCTTCGATTCACCCCTCCACTTT. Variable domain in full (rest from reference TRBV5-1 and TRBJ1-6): KAGVTQTPRYLIKTRGQQVTLSCSPISGHRSVSWYQQTPGQGLQFLFEYFSETQRNKGNFPGRFSGRQFSNSRSEMNVSTLELGDSALYLCASSLAGQGAFDSPLHFGNGTRLTVT.

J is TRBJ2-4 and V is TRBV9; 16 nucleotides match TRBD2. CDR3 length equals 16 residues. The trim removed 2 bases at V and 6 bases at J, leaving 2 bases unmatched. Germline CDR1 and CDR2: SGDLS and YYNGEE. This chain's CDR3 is CASSVGTSGRGNIQYF. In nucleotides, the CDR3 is TGTGCCAGCAGCGTGGGGACTAGCGGGAGGGGAAACATTCAGTACTTC. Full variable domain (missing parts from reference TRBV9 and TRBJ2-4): DSGVTQTPKHLITATGQRVTLRCSPRSGDLSVYWYQQSLDQGLQFLIQYYNGEERAKGNILERFSAQQFPDLHSELNLSSLELGDSALYFCASSVGTSGRGNIQYFGAGTRLSVL.

The CDR3 loop is CASSLYSGRADTQYF. DNA of the CDR3: TGTGCCAGCAGCTTATACAGCGGGAGGGCAGATACGCAGTATTTT. The chain joins TRBV7-9 to TRBJ2-3, with 10 bases fitting TRBD2. The V gene's germline CDR1 is SEHNR and CDR2 FQNEAQ (reference sequence). The CDR3 is 15 residues long. Germline trimming cut 2 bases from V and 4 bases from J; bases unmatched to any gene: 3.

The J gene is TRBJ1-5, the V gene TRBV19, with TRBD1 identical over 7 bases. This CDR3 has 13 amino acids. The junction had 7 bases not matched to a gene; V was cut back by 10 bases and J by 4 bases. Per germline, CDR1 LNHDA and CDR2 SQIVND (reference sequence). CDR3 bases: TGTGCCACCCGACAGGGAGTAAATCAGCCCCAGCATTTT. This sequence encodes CATRQGVNQPQHF.

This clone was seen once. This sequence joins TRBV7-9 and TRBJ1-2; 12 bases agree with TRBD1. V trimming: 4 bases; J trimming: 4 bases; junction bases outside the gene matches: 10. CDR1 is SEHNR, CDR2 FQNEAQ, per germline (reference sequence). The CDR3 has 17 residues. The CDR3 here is CASSYGDRGPLVYGYTF. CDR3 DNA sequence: TGTGCCAGCAGCTATGGGGACAGGGGGCCTCTGGTCTATGGCTACACCTTC.

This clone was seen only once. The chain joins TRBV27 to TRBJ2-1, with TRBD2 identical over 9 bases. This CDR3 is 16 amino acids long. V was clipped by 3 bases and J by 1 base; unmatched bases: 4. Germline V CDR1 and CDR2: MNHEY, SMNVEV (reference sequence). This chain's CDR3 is CASSFLAGESYNEQFF. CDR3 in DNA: TGTGCCAGCAGTTTCTTAGCGGGGGAATCCTACAATGAGCAGTTCTTC.